The following is a T cell receptor beta chain sequence with its context. The source of the sample is a study of blood T cells in healthy people across ages. Germline V lookup: CDR1 MGHRA, CDR2 YSYEKL. V was pared by 4 bases and J by 9 bases, with 10 bases of the junction left unmatched. This CDR3 contains 15 residues. The draw of peripheral blood yielded ten milliliters from each donor. For the second PCR, which ran for roughly 7 to 11 cycles, a sample-barcoded 5' primer and a J-beta primer mix were used. Each cDNA molecule received a tag from a template-switch adaptor that had 12 random nucleotides. Every sample gave at least 2.5 million paired-end reads containing CDR3. TCRdb re-analysed the 5' RACE reads in MiXCR, keeping a single row per CDR3 protein. The sample has about 680,000 distinct CDR3 sequences, around half seen once; the top ten hold roughly 34%.

J is TRBJ2-1 and V is TRBV4-1, with 9 bases matching TRBD2. The sequenced sample consisted of blood. The clonotype was recovered from a woman aged 55-70 years in good health. The CDR3 DNA is TGCGCCAGCAGCCTTCGGATAGCGGGAGAGACTGAGCAGTTCTTC. This gives the protein CASSLRIAGETEQFF.